The subject of this entry is one T cell receptor (beta chain). It lacks a known antigen. No much larger clone exists at a distance of one base, and base qualities are not known. These data come from a study of cytomegalovirus exposure and HLA in healthy donors (dated by TCRdb to the late 2010s). Study-level background: An earlier analysis of 587 of the donors reported approximately 260 Gb of sequence data and 90 million to 120 million unique TCR beta sequences obtained from about 180 million T cells. About 280 gigabases of sequencing data and 75 million to 85 million unique TCR sequences made up an early release that covered 500 to 700 HLA-typed donors. The genetic ancestry cluster associated with self-reported Caucasian donors included over 80% of the approximately 410 genotyped donors. The study was designed to test whether signatures of past pathogen exposure could be identified by cataloging public T cell receptors. The study profiled the T cell repertoires of 666 subjects by immunosequencing and related them to cytomegalovirus serostatus. Along with the approximately 670-subject first cohort, a separate validation cohort of approximately 110 different subjects was used. High-throughput TCR immunosequencing, statistical association of individual TCRs with disease status, and machine learning were combined to predict cytomegalovirus infection status. A later analysis re-analyzed previously published TCR beta repertoires from 600 to 850 donors and added high-resolution HLA genotyping to study TCR occurrence patterns. The later analysis used no new phenotypic data to find candidate immune exposures, relying instead on TCR beta sequences and their occurrence across donors. To decide whether each TCR beta V gene segment behaved as functional or pseudogenic, an earlier analysis of 587 of the donors relied on high-throughput TCR beta sequencing. Donor age, sex, ethnicity and CMV serostatus were compiled together with the repertoire data. In a later genetic analysis, genome-wide SNP genotypes for about three fifths of the roughly 670 donors were used, and that subset was treated as a discovery cohort. Every repertoire in the discovery cohort had been generated on one and the same sequencing platform. HLA typing covered class I and class II loci at four-digit resolution. Typing coverage differed by locus: A, B, C, DRB1 and DQB1 were typed in roughly 620-630 donors, DQA1 in 500 to 550, DPA1 in some 600, and DPB1 in just under 480. Roughly five DR-DQ haplotypes were handled as single units for association and clustering, since linkage in the cohort was strong. Among almost 400 genotyped donors of the cohort, an average of around 240,000 unique TCR beta nucleotide sequences were sequenced per donor, roughly 20% of them non-productive. Study-wide findings and limitations: At a false discovery rate of 0.05, a later analysis linked under 20,000 TCR beta sequences to specific HLA alleles. In a later analysis, several top co-occurrence clusters were reported to appear linked to parvovirus B19, influenza, CMV and Epstein-Barr virus. An association between a missense DCLRE1C variant and V-gene and J-gene trimming of TCR beta chains was found in a later genetic analysis and replicated in an independent cohort. Linkage disequilibrium might explain the correlated functional status among segregating V segments, but an unknown experimental factor could not be excluded. Only TCR beta chains were sequenced in this cohort, and the absence of alpha or paired-chain data limited detectable features. In a later analysis, HLA-associated TCR beta chains were found to be more clonally expanded and to have lower generation probabilities than equally common non-associated chains. Most CMV-associated TCR beta chains appeared to be HLA-restricted in a later analysis, and the HLA associations seemed to be driven largely by CMV exposure. HLA typing was unavailable for some donors at each locus, so association tests used only the typed subset. An earlier analysis of 587 of the donors showed that most TCR beta V segments appeared in productive rearrangements either about 87% or about 30% of the time, which broadly matched IMGT annotations. Approximately 18 rarely observed V segments, including chromosome 9 orphons, were excluded from the earlier analysis of approximately 600 of the donors because counts were too low. A group of highly shared sequence variants was considered likely to be a technical artifact of the sequencing pipeline. A further reported finding was that TCR beta sequences accurately predicted the HLA-A and HLA-B alleles for most subjects in the first cohort. Strong co-occurrence of HLA alleles, especially DR and DQ, made assigning TCR associations to individual alleles difficult. The authors suggested that the approach could potentially be extended to other disease states and immunological phenotypes. In both the original and validation cohorts, the classifier was reported to diagnose cytomegalovirus status with high specificity and sensitivity. The study gave a list of 150 to 200 TCR beta chains associated with cytomegalovirus. Some IMGT-functional V segments, including TRBV6-2 and TRBV6-3, could not be distinguished by the 87-base-pair reads and were therefore excluded. In a later analysis, TCR association rates were found to vary across HLA loci, with the most associated TCRs seen for DRB1 alleles and the fewest for HLA-C alleles. Roughly uniform sequencing depth across donors was assumed in presence/absence analyses, although this assumption may not hold. Across donors, most TCR sequences were observed very rarely, whereas some public TCRs were present in many individuals. For the cohort, immune exposure information was limited to CMV serostatus. In vitro tests confirmed that a few of the cytomegalovirus-associated TCR beta chains recognize cytomegalovirus antigens. A later genetic analysis reported fewer N-insertions in productive TCRs among donors in an Asian-associated ancestry cluster than the roughly 670-donor mean.

The cohort comprised fewer than 700 healthy bone marrow donors. At the time of sampling, every cohort member was nominally healthy, though immune exposures that went unrecorded were likely present. The donor tested CMV seronegative and was one of the 352 seronegative cohort members. Each donor provided a peripheral blood sample, and peripheral blood mononuclear cells were used for TCR beta sequencing. The Qiagen DNeasy Blood Extraction Kit was used to extract genomic DNA from the blood cell samples. At the junction V is shortened by 10 bases and J by 7 bases, with 19 bases in between. The CDR3 goes from the cysteine to the phenylalanine over 14 residues. Only the CDR3 DNA is retained, 42 bases long and in frame from the first base. The germline V gene encodes CDR1 ENHRY and CDR2 SYGVKD. Library preparation was by the immunoSEQ multiplex PCR assay. A mixture of 60 forward primers for TCR Vbeta segments and 13 reverse primers for TCR Jbeta segments was used in the multiplex PCR. Amplification of the CDR3 region of rearranged TCR beta genes was performed with a multiplex PCR assay on genomic DNA. The Illumina HiSeq System was used to sequence the amplified TCR beta libraries as 87-base-pair reads. Processing in the source paper ran as follows. Across the 670 or so repertoires, a later analysis counted some 81 million unique TCR beta chains, some 11 million of which were shared by at least two donors. Raw reads were error-corrected and collapsed into unique sequences by a nearest-neighbor algorithm in which closely related sequences were merged to remove PCR and sequencing errors. V, D and J gene segments were assigned by aligning CDR3 sequences to IMGT reference sequences. For a sequence to be retained, a match of at least six nucleotides to both a V gene segment and a J gene segment was required. Rearrangements were called productive when the CDR3 lacked stop codons and stayed in frame with V and J; all others were non-productive. Following IMGT convention, CDR3 was defined as the stretch from the second conserved V-encoded cysteine up to the conserved J-encoded phenylalanine. Sequences without an unambiguous match to a single V gene segment were excluded from the earlier analysis of over 500 of the donors. In an earlier analysis of 450 to 700 of the donors, V segments were called functional above 56.7% productive rearrangements and were called segregating when the between-donor standard deviation exceeded 5%. A statistical classification framework was developed to diagnose cytomegalovirus status using the catalog of TCR beta chain sequences. In a later analysis, TCR nucleotide sequences were compared against IMGT/GENE-DB human TR gene sequences so that V and J genes could be assigned. The TCRdist pipeline was used in a later analysis to assign CDR3 sequences and most-parsimonious VDJ recombination scenarios. In a later analysis, each TCR beta chain was defined by its CDR3 amino acid sequence together with its V-gene family, and reads without a unique V-gene family were excluded. A later analysis removed 592 highly shared, low-generation-probability nucleotide sequences to deal with suspected cross-contamination and a sequencing artifact. For each public chain, a later analysis derived a clonal expansion index from normalized ranks of inferred template counts within each repertoire. In a later analysis, generation probabilities were computed with a VDJ recombination model fitted to out-of-frame rearrangements, and the resulting probabilities were checked against IGoR. In a later analysis, TCR-TCR, TCR-HLA and TCR-CMV co-occurrence was scored with hypergeometric tests, and a repertoire-size bias correction was applied to TCR pairs. False discovery rates were estimated in a later analysis by permuting HLA or CMV assignments 20 times. In a later analysis, co-occurring TCRs were grouped using DBSCAN, and TCRdist sequence similarity was added for clustering within HLA-allele-positive subsets. Repertoires with fewer than 30,000 or more than 120,000 public chains, plus five repertoires with anomalous nucleotide sharing, were excluded from co-occurrence clustering. Here the immuneACCESS table is served through TCRdb, limited to in-frame sequences with V and J called. Missing clones are a known gap in these copies; in checked studies unresolved V genes cover under half, and the rest lacks a known reason. The DNA gave D and trimming, while V, J and clone size come from that table. For this sample the table gives 100,000 to 150,000 clones, of which approximately 78% were detected only once. The top ten clones comprise roughly 3.5% of the sample.

The sample consisted of PBMCs. Recombination joined TRBV10-3 with TRBJ1-4; the best D guess is TRBD1, with 6 bases matching. This sequence was found in a middle-aged man in good health and CMV-seronegative. The CDR3 region has the sequence CASTLGGEGEKLFF. The DNA sequence is given as TGTGCCAGCACACTAGGGGGTGAGGGTGAAAAACTGTTTTTT.